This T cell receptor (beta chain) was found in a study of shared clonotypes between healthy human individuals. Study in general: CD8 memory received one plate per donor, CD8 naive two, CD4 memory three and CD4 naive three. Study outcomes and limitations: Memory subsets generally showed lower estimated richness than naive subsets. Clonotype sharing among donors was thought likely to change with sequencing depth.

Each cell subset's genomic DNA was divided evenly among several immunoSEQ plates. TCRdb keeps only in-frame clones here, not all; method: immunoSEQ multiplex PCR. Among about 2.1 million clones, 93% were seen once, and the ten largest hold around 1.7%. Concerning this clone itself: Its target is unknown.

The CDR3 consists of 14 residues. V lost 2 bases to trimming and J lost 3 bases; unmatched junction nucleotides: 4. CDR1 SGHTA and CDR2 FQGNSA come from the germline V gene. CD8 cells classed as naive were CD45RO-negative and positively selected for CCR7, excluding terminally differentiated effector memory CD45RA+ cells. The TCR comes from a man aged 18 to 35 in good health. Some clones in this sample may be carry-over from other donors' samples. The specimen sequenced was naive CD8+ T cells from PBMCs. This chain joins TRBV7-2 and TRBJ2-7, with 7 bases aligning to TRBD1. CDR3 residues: CASSLLAGGYEQYF. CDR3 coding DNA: TGTGCCAGCAGCTTACTTGCAGGGGGCTACGAGCAGTACTTC.